One and the same sample provided the 29 T cell receptor beta chains below, sequenced in a study of shared clonotypes between healthy human individuals. Repertoires were generated with immunoSEQ multiplex PCR, while TCRdb's copy carries only in-frame clones and drops some. The profile shows 1 million to 1.2 million clones, approximately 77% of them singletons. Material for sequencing was memory CD4+ T cells from PBMCs. Documented subset: CD45RA-negative fraction. These receptors were collected from a man between 18 and 35 years old in good health. Some clones in this sample may be carry-over from other donors' samples.

This clone was observed a few times. The chain has TRBV28 and TRBJ1-2, with a tentative D call TRBD1 (5 bases). This CDR3 spans 16 amino acids. V lost 6 bases to trimming and J lost 5 bases, with 22 bases between them. Germline V gene sequence: CDR1 MDHEN, CDR2 SYDVKM. This CDR3 is CASSTPGTSTVYGYTF. The CDR3 nucleotides are TGTGCCAGCAGCACCCCCGGGACCTCGACGGTTTATGGCTACACCTTC.

This clone has only one observation. The V call is TRBV6-1, the J call TRBJ1-2, with D hard to call. The V end lost 1 base, the J end lost 4 bases, and 13 bases lay between the germline ends. This CDR3 comprises 15 residues. CDR1 is MNHNS, CDR2 SASEGT, per germline. The CDR3 is CASSEVVGGSYGYTF. The CDR3 coding sequence is TGTGCCAGCAGTGAAGTCGTCGGTGGGAGCTATGGCTACACCTTC.

The chain has TRBV5-1 and TRBJ1-4; no clear D gene. This CDR3 is built from 15 residues. In germline, CDR1 is SGHRS, CDR2 YFSETQ. Trimming stripped 6 bases from V and 0 bases from J, with 12 bases between. In DNA, the CDR3 is TGCGCCAGCAAGGGCGGGGTAACAACTAATGAAAAACTGTTTTTT. Encoded protein: CASKGGVTTNEKLFF.

The rearrangement uses TRBV7-6 and TRBJ2-5; TRBD2 agrees at 7 bases. The length of the CDR3 is 16 residues. Trimming removed 0 bases from V and 4 bases from J; junction bases left unmatched: 8. Germline CDR1 SGHVS, CDR2 FNYEAQ. The CDR3 DNA reads TGTGCCAGCAGCTTAGCCGTCGCGGGAGCAGGAGAGACCCAGTACTTC. It codes for CASSLAVAGAGETQYF.

J is TRBJ1-1 and V is TRBV19; D not resolved. The length of the CDR3 is 14 residues. V was trimmed by 3 bases and J by 0 bases, leaving 8 bases between them. Germline assignment: CDR1 LNHDA and CDR2 SQIVND (reference sequence). The CDR3 nucleotides are TGTGCCAGTAGTATTACAAGGCTGAACACTGAAGCTTTCTTT. It is translated as CASSITRLNTEAFF.

V gene TRBV11-2 combines with J gene TRBJ2-5; 8 bases line up with TRBD2. The ends lost 2 bases at V and 5 bases at J; junction bases unmatched: 10. The CDR3 has 16 amino acids. Germline V gene sequence: CDR1 SGHAT, CDR2 FQNNGV. Here the CDR3 reads CASSLTSGASWETQYF. The CDR3 DNA reads as TGTGCCAGCAGCTTAACTAGCGGTGCAAGCTGGGAGACCCAGTACTTC.

The chain uses TRBV5-1 and TRBJ2-1; TRBD2 matches 12 bases. Germline V gene lookup returns CDR1 SGHRS and CDR2 YFSETQ. The CDR3 sequence is 15 residues long. V lost 2 bases, J lost 7 bases, and 4 bases stayed unmatched. This chain's CDR3 is CASSFRGTSGNEQFF. The CDR3 coding sequence is TGCGCCAGCAGCTTCCGAGGGACTAGCGGGAATGAGCAGTTCTTC.

As DNA, the CDR3 is TGTGCCAGCAGTCCCTGGGCCAGGGCCCTAGAGACCCAGTACTTC. Encoded protein: CASSPWARALETQYF. This sequence joins TRBV2 and TRBJ2-5; D perhaps matches TRBD1 (5 bases). Germline lookup yields CDR1 SNHLY and CDR2 FYNNEI. The length of the CDR3 is 15 residues. Trimming took off 5 bases at V and 4 bases at J, with 17 bases between the two ends.

About this clone: Distinct nucleotide sequences in the sample also encode this CDR3. The chain uses TRBV5-1 and TRBJ2-1; D tentatively reads TRBD1 or TRBD2 (5 bases each). V was cut by 0 bases and J by 6 bases, with 7 bases left in between. This CDR3 has 13 amino acids. Per the germline V gene, CDR1 is SGHRS and CDR2 is YFSETQ. CDR3: CASSLVGANEQFF. CDR3 DNA: TGCGCCAGCAGCTTGGTCGGGGCCAATGAGCAGTTCTTC.

The genes are TRBV6-6 and TRBJ1-5, with D perhaps TRBD1 (6 bases). Trimming removed 5 bases from V and 5 bases from J, with 10 bases in between. Per germline, CDR1 MNHNY and CDR2 SVGAGI (reference sequence). The CDR3 length is 13 residues. The CDR3: CASSVDRDQPQHF. As DNA, the CDR3 is TGTGCCAGCAGTGTGGACAGAGATCAGCCCCAGCATTTT.

The rearrangement uses TRBV18 and TRBJ2-7, with D possibly matching TRBD2 (6 bases). The CDR3 length is 16 residues. Germline V gene sequence: CDR1 KGHSH, CDR2 LQKENI. Trimming shortened V by 6 bases and J by 6 bases, and 24 bases separated the two germline ends. For the CDR3, the DNA is TGTGCCAGCTCCCCAAACAGGTCACCCGGGAGCGGCGAGCAGTACTTC. Translation: CASSPNRSPGSGEQYF.

This chain uses TRBV2 with TRBJ2-5; 9 positions match TRBD1. Germline V gene lookup returns CDR1 SNHLY and CDR2 FYNNEI. Trimming cost V 4 bases and J 9 bases; bases outside gene matches: 9. The CDR3 contains 14 residues. The CDR3 loop is CASSVGGQGGSQYF. The CDR3 nucleotides read TGTGCCAGCAGTGTGGGGGGACAGGGAGGGTCCCAGTACTTC.

Points on this clone: The sample has other DNA sequences that encode this CDR3 too. The V gene is TRBV18, the J gene TRBJ1-1; 9 nucleotides align to TRBD1. J was trimmed by 1 base and V by 6 bases; bases with no gene match: 3. The germline gives CDR1 KGHSH, CDR2 LQKENI. CDR3 length: 14 residues. The CDR3 reads CASSQGQGNTEAFF. The CDR3 coding sequence is TGTGCCAGCTCGCAGGGACAGGGGAACACTGAAGCTTTCTTT.

In the case of this clone: The junction does not match germline at one end; this may be a read error. The genes are TRBV28 and TRBJ2-3; 15 bases fit TRBD2. The CDR3 consists of 21 residues. Looked up from germline, CDR1 is MDHEN and CDR2 is SYDVKM. This CDR3 is CASSLAHPAGLAGGGHRYAVF. Here the CDR3 DNA reads TGTGCCAGCAGTTTGGCCCATCCAGCGGGACTAGCGGGAGGAGGGCACAGATACGCAGTATTT.

The chain recombines TRBV2 with TRBJ2-3; D is unresolved. CDR1 is SNHLY and CDR2 is FYNNEI in the germline V gene. Trimming removed 3 bases from V and 3 bases from J, with 7 bases in between. This CDR3 comprises 13 residues. CDR3 region: CASSDGRTDTQYF. DNA of the CDR3: TGTGCCAGCAGTGATGGCAGAACAGATACGCAGTATTTT. Variable domain in full (rest from reference TRBV2 and TRBJ2-3): EPEVTQTPSHQVTQMGQEVILRCVPISNHLYFYWYRQILGQKVEFLVSFYNNEISEKSEIFDDQFSVERPDGSNFTLKIRSTKLEDSAMYFCASSDGRTDTQYFGPGTRLTVL.

V is TRBV6-5 and J is TRBJ2-2; 7 bases are shared with TRBD1. After removal of 6 bases from V and 3 bases from J, the junction contained 4 bases not matched to a gene. Germline values: CDR1 MNHEY, CDR2 SVGAGI. This CDR3 has 14 amino acids. CDR3 region: CASSRQGDTGELFF. The CDR3 DNA reads as TGTGCCAGCAGCCGACAGGGAGACACCGGGGAGCTGTTTTTT.

This clone occurred a few times. This chain links TRBV18 with TRBJ2-2, with D possibly TRBD1 on 5 matching bases. V was trimmed by 1 base and J by 4 bases, leaving 10 bases between them. Looked up from germline, CDR1 is KGHSH and CDR2 is LQKENI. The CDR3 is made up of 15 amino acids. In DNA form, the CDR3 reads TGTGCCAGCTCACCACAGCAGGGAATCACCGGGGAGCTGTTTTTT. This codes for CASSPQQGITGELFF.

The V and J genes are TRBV27 and TRBJ1-4; D possibly corresponds to TRBD1 (6 bases). CDR3 length equals 15 residues. Germline lookup yields CDR1 MNHEY and CDR2 SMNVEV (reference sequence). Trimming pared 3 bases from V and 7 bases from J, leaving 15 bases between. CDR3 sequence: CASSFSRGAGEKLFF. Here the CDR3 DNA reads TGTGCCAGCAGTTTTTCCCGGGGGGCGGGTGAAAAACTGTTTTTT.

V usage is TRBV5-1 and J usage is TRBJ1-1, with a weak D call TRBD1 (6 bases). Per the germline V gene, CDR1 is SGHRS and CDR2 is YFSETQ. V was trimmed by 2 bases and J by 0 bases, leaving 17 bases between them. The CDR3 is 17 amino acids. In DNA, the CDR3 is TGCGCCAGCAGCTTAGAGATGGGACAACCCTTGAACACTGAAGCTTTCTTT. Its translation: CASSLEMGQPLNTEAFF.

This sequence joins TRBV27 and TRBJ2-1; 11 bases line up with TRBD2. With V trimmed by 6 bases and J by 4 bases, 2 bases remained unmatched. CDR1 and CDR2 from the germline V gene are MNHEY and SMNVEV (reference sequence). This CDR3 spans 14 amino acids. CDR3 coding DNA: TGTGCCAGCAGGCCTAGCGGGAGGTACAATGAGCAGTTCTTC. Its translation: CASRPSGRYNEQFF.

The chain employs TRBV30 and TRBJ2-2, with D uncertain. From germline, CDR1 is GTSNPN and CDR2 SVGIG (reference sequence). V was cut by 3 bases and J by 2 bases, with 10 bases left in between. The CDR3 sequence is 14 residues long. The CDR3, as DNA: TGTGCCTGGAGATTGGGCTTTAACACCGGGGAGCTGTTTTTT. Its translation is CAWRLGFNTGELFF.

This clone came up once. The CDR3 DNA is TGTGCCAGCAGTTCCTTGGGACTAGCGGGAGGTTTCGGGGGTTTTGGTGAGCAGTTCTTC. It yields the protein CASSSLGLAGGFGGFGEQFF. The gene calls are TRBV27 and TRBJ2-1; 15 bases match TRBD2. In germline, CDR1 is MNHEY, CDR2 SMNVEV (reference sequence). The ends lost 4 bases at V and 9 bases at J; junction bases unmatched: 19. The CDR3 is 20 amino acids.

This chain connects TRBV5-4 to TRBJ1-1; D gene unclear. Germline assignment: CDR1 SGHNT and CDR2 YYREEE (reference sequence). Trimming removed 4 bases from V and 3 bases from J, with 7 bases in between. The CDR3 extends over 12 amino acids. CDR3 sequence reads: CASSRPDTEAFF. CDR3 nucleotides: TGTGCCAGCAGCCGCCCGGACACTGAAGCTTTCTTT.

Comments on this clone: This sample also contains other DNA sequences that code for the same CDR3. The V call is TRBV11-2, the J call TRBJ2-7; D unclear. This CDR3 has 13 residues. The germline gives CDR1 SGHAT, CDR2 FQNNGV. Deletions cut 0 bases from V and 2 bases from J, with 5 bases between. CDR3 sequence: CASSLDRPYEQYF. The CDR3 DNA reads TGTGCCAGCAGCTTAGATCGTCCCTACGAGCAGTACTTC.

This chain joins TRBV14 and TRBJ2-5; the D gene is possibly TRBD2 (6 bases). CDR1 SGHDN and CDR2 FVKESK come from the germline V gene. With 4 bases removed from V and 10 bases from J, the gap between germline ends came to 19 bases. CDR3 length equals 14 residues. Written as DNA, the CDR3 is TGTGCCAGCAGCCCCCAGACGGGGCGGACTATCCAGTACTTC. It codes for CASSPQTGRTIQYF.

The J gene is TRBJ1-1, the V gene TRBV5-4; D may be TRBD1 (5 bases). Trimming removed 2 bases at V and 1 base at J, with 9 bases between. Per the germline V gene, CDR1 is SGHNT and CDR2 is YYREEE (reference sequence). There are 14 residues in the CDR3. CDR3 loop: CASSFKGTNTEAFF. The CDR3 DNA reads TGTGCCAGCAGCTTTAAAGGGACGAACACTGAAGCTTTCTTT.

The sample holds a few counts of this clone. This chain joins TRBV18 and TRBJ1-2; possibly TRBD1 for D (5 bases). This CDR3 region has 13 residues. The germline V gene has CDR1 KGHSH and CDR2 LQKENI. V was clipped by 8 bases and J by 4 bases, with 14 bases between them. In DNA form, the CDR3 reads TGTGCCAGCGCGCGATCAGACAGCTATGGCTACACCTTC. Its translation is CASARSDSYGYTF.

The chain has TRBV19 and TRBJ1-5; D is unresolved. V lost 9 bases to trimming and J lost 1 base, with 10 bases between them. In germline, CDR1 is LNHDA, CDR2 SQIVND (reference sequence). The CDR3 covers 13 residues. The CDR3 spells CASNKGSNQPQHF. CDR3 DNA sequence: TGTGCCAGCAACAAAGGAAGCAATCAGCCCCAGCATTTT.

In DNA, the CDR3 is TGTGCCAGCAGAGTTGGGGTGAGCTCCTACAATGAGCAGTTCTTC. Encoded protein: CASRVGVSSYNEQFF. The genes are TRBV2 and TRBJ2-1, with D uncertain. V was shortened by 6 bases and J by 0 bases, with 12 bases between the two germline ends. The CDR3 totals 15 residues. CDR1 and CDR2 from the germline V gene are SNHLY and FYNNEI.